This paragraph covers one T cell receptor (beta chain) sequence. This clonotype was detected ten times or more. Its antigen has not been determined. Per-nucleotide qualities are absent, and no much larger clonotype sits a single base away. The data stem from a study of T cells in Graves' hyperthyroidism and ophthalmopathy (dated by TCRdb to between 2017 and 2020). Study-level background: Peripheral blood was sampled at the time of initial diagnosis, prior to any treatment. TCR V-J signatures able to tell the groups apart were searched for in a discovery cohort of around 95 patients, of whom about 40 had Graves' ophthalmopathy and 57 had stable Graves' hyperthyroidism. Prospective prediction of ophthalmopathy was tested in an independent validation cohort of fewer than 20 hyperthyroidism patients and some 17 patients who later progressed to ophthalmopathy. The approximately 100 discovery patients were randomly divided into training and test sets at a 7:3 ratio. Thyroid tissue and blood T-cell repertoires from more than 5 Graves' hyperthyroidism patients were also compared in the study. After blood sampling, hyperthyroidism patients were treated with methimazole at a starting dose of 30 mg daily, and ophthalmopathy patients were treated with high-dose intravenous methylprednisolone. The paper reports TCR Vbeta CDR3 sequencing of over 120 peripheral blood samples: around 45 ophthalmopathy, roughly 80 hyperthyroidism and around 17 progressor patients.

For CDR1 and CDR2, the germline V gene (reference sequence) lists DFQATT and SNEGSKA. V and J are trimmed by 3 bases and 2 bases, and the gene matches miss 4 bases of the junction. Measured from the cysteine to the phenylalanine, the CDR3 is 15 residues long. Only CDR3 DNA remains: 45 bases, in frame from the first base. The study at large found these results: In validation, the model predicted progression to ophthalmopathy with just under 71% sensitivity and less than 75% specificity, a median of approximately 6.7 months before onset. No statistical method was used to set the sample size in advance, and investigators knew the group allocation. A model built on a 13 V-J signature distinguished ophthalmopathy from stable hyperthyroidism, reaching approximately 89% sensitivity and about 81% specificity in cross-validation and 80%/75% in testing. Most expanded thyroid clonotypes (frequency above 0.001) were also found in blood, which suggests that blood repertoires may mirror thyroid immune responses.

Amplification of TCR beta CDR3 regions was carried out from RNA transcripts. The first round of RT-PCR for the TCR CDR3 was performed with the HTBI primer set and the Qiagen OneStep RT-PCR kit. The libraries were constructed in a second round of multiplex PCR and then size-selected and purified. Sequencing of the libraries was done on an Illumina HiSeq2000 using paired-end 100 bp reads. Concerning the study's data processing: SOAPnuke was used to process the raw data, with reads discarded if the reads contained adapters or uncalled bases, had a mean Phred below 15, or lacked an exact constant-primer or identifier match. COPE v1.2.5 was used to merge high-quality paired reads, and clonotypes were defined as unique nucleotide sequences. MiTCR v1.1 was used to align clonotypes to the IMGT TRBV, TRBD and TRBJ reference segments. The analysis included only V-J combinations with a frequency above 0.0001, which together covered 99% to 99.2% of the repertoires. A TCS score was defined as the ratio between F50 (clonal expansion) and ExV (chaos), using BLOSUM62-based TCRdist between CDR3 peptides within each V-J. Welch's t-statistics and random forest reduced 450 to 600 V-J features to roughly 13, which were used in a naive Bayes classifier (R e1071). Using fastp trimming at Q25 and MiXCR clonotype assembly, TCRdb reanalyzed the public sequencing data and kept in-frame beta chains. Each record represents a unique CDR3 protein, reported with the most common genes and DNA among its rows. The V and J calls and clone size come from TCRdb's table, not from the authors' own analysis. This sample holds approximately 600,000 distinct CDR3 sequences; approximately 15% were observed only once. Of the sample, around 5.4% falls within the top ten clones.

The hyperthyroidism patients were between 18 and 65 years old and newly diagnosed, with a disease duration of less than 2 months. Any patient with an uncontrolled infection, another autoimmune disease, pregnancy or lactation was excluded. Clinical symptoms, serum thyroxine and TRAb, thyroid ultrasound, and orbital computed tomography formed the basis for the diagnoses. For progressor patients, blood was drawn at the first diagnosis of hyperthyroidism, before any ophthalmopathy symptoms had appeared. Ficoll-Paque density gradient centrifugation was used to isolate PBMCs from 8.5 to 10 ml of fresh peripheral blood. Progressor patients were first diagnosed with Graves' hyperthyroidism and then developed ophthalmopathy during follow-up. Trizol reagent was used to extract total RNA, and RNA quality was then checked on an Agilent 2100 Bioanalyzer.

This TCR was recovered from a woman under 40 with Graves' hyperthyroidism that later progressed to Graves' ophthalmopathy. The sample taken for sequencing was blood. The sequence is built from TRBV20-1 and TRBJ2-1; a stretch of 10 junction bases matches TRBD2. The nucleotide sequence is given as TGCAGTGCTAGGGACCTAGCGGGAGCCTACAATGAGCAGTTCTTC. Its coded protein is CSARDLAGAYNEQFF.